These 21 T cell receptor beta chains originate from one sample sequenced in a study of blood T cells in healthy people across ages (dated by TCRdb to between 2014 and 2017). The library was obtained by 5' RACE. The reads were generated on an Illumina HiSeq 2500. A second PCR of roughly 7 to 12 cycles was run with a J-beta primer mix and a sample-barcoded 5' primer. TCRdb applied fastp at Q25 and MiXCR to the public reads, then kept only in-frame beta chains. A single entry per CDR3 protein holds the most common genes and DNA from its merged rows. Counted in this sample were about 1.6 million distinct CDR3 sequences; 30% to 40% of them appeared once. The ten largest account for 10% to 12% of the sample. The sequencing sample was made of blood. Source of these receptors: a woman aged 25 to 45 in good health.

V is TRBV6-5 and J is TRBJ2-1; the D is unclear. Trimming removed 8 bases at V and 5 bases at J, with 16 bases between. CDR1 and CDR2 (germline): MNHEY, SVGAGI. This CDR3 has 14 amino acids. CDR3 coding DNA: TGTGCCAGCTCGACCTGGGGTACCAACAATGAGCAGTTCTTC. Translation: CASSTWGTNNEQFF.

This clonotype was seen only once. J is TRBJ1-5 and V is TRBV9, with TRBD1 matching over 7 bases. CDR1 and CDR2 from the germline V gene are SGDLS and YYNGEE. J lost 0 bases, V lost 4 bases, and 4 bases had no gene match. The CDR3 spans 15 residues. CDR3 region: CASSSQGVSNQPQHF. CDR3 sequence (DNA): TGTGCCAGCAGCTCCCAGGGGGTTAGCAATCAGCCCCAGCATTTT.

This clonotype was counted a few times. The CDR3 bases are TGTGCCAGCAGCCGTCACGGGGGGGGAGAGACCCAGTACTTC. The encoded protein is CASSRHGGGETQYF. The J gene is TRBJ2-5, the V gene TRBV3-1; TRBD2 agrees at 8 bases. V dropped 4 bases and J dropped 4; count of bases not matched to a gene: 5. CDR1 is LGHDT and CDR2 is YNNKEL in the germline V gene (reference sequence). This CDR3 region has 14 residues.

This clonotype turned up a few times. This chain uses TRBV2 with TRBJ2-7; unclear D gene. The CDR3 loop spans 10 amino acids. V was cut by 7 bases and J by 4 bases, with 5 bases left in between. CDR1 and CDR2 from the germline V gene are SNHLY and FYNNEI. CDR3 amino acids: CASKKYEQYF. The CDR3 DNA reads TGTGCCAGCAAGAAGTACGAGCAGTACTTC.

The chain joins TRBV6-1 to TRBJ2-1; tentative D call: TRBD2 (6 bases). V shed 0 bases and J shed 1 base, with 7 bases lying between them. Germline CDR1 MNHNS, CDR2 SASEGT. The CDR3 covers 15 residues. The CDR3 protein is CASSEARGSYNEQFF. In DNA, the CDR3 is TGTGCCAGCAGTGAAGCGCGGGGTTCCTACAATGAGCAGTTCTTC.

This clonotype was detected a few times. This chain links TRBV29-1 with TRBJ1-2, with D uncertain. The germline V gene encodes CDR1 SQVTM and CDR2 ANQGSEA. The CDR3 covers 13 residues. The V gene lost 6 bases and the J gene lost 0 bases, with 11 bases spanning the gap. CDR3 sequence: CSVRLGPNYGYTF. Written as DNA, the CDR3 is TGCAGCGTCCGCCTAGGACCTAACTATGGCTACACCTTC.

The chain carries TRBV28 and TRBJ2-1, with unresolved D. Germline V gene sequence: CDR1 MDHEN, CDR2 SYDVKM. The CDR3 contains 18 residues. Trimming took 3 bases from V and 0 from J, leaving 18 bases between them. CDR3 sequence: CASSFQPDETSSYNEQFF. CDR3 bases: TGTGCCAGCAGTTTCCAGCCTGACGAAACGAGCTCCTACAATGAGCAGTTCTTC.

This clonotype was detected a few times. This chain links TRBV5-1 with TRBJ2-1; D is unresolved. The CDR3 runs 16 residues. Germline assignment: CDR1 SGHRS and CDR2 YFSETQ. Trimming took 1 base from V and 0 from J, leaving 11 bases between them. CDR3 in amino acids: CASSLQMGFSYNEQFF. In nucleotides, the CDR3 is TGCGCCAGCAGCTTGCAAATGGGCTTCTCCTACAATGAGCAGTTCTTC.

The chain joins TRBV14 to TRBJ2-7; perhaps TRBD2 as D (6 bases). This CDR3 has 13 amino acids. Trimming pared 5 bases from V and 3 bases from J, leaving 11 bases between. Germline values: CDR1 SGHDN, CDR2 FVKESK. The CDR3 sequence is CASSTDSGYEQYF. The CDR3 DNA reads as TGTGCCAGCAGCACAGATAGCGGCTACGAGCAGTACTTC.

This clonotype showed up just a few times. V usage is TRBV20-1 and J usage is TRBJ2-1, with TRBD1 identical over 8 bases. This CDR3 has 15 amino acids. The trim removed 2 bases at V and 5 bases at J, leaving 8 bases unmatched. Germline V gene sequence: CDR1 DFQATT, CDR2 SNEGSKA (reference sequence). In DNA form, the CDR3 reads TGCAGTGCTAGATTATACAGGGGGGCCGACAATGAGCAGTTCTTC. Translated: CSARLYRGADNEQFF.

This chain uses TRBV4-2 with TRBJ2-7; no reliable D call. The CDR3 has 17 amino acids. Trimming removed 4 bases from V and 0 bases from J, with 19 bases in between. CDR1 and CDR2 from the germline V gene are LGHNA and YNFKEQ. Here the CDR3 reads CASSPLPTETLSYEQYF. CDR3 bases: TGTGCCAGCAGCCCCCTCCCGACGGAAACCCTCTCCTACGAGCAGTACTTC.

A single count supports this clonotype. This CDR3 is CASSLMVSDYNEQYF. The CDR3 region has the DNA TGTGCCAGCAGCTTAATGGTGTCGGACTACAATGAGCAGTACTTC. This chain links TRBV7-6 with TRBJ2-1, with TRBD2 as a possible D gene (6 bases). The J call is uncertain, as TRBJ2-7 better fits the DNA end. This CDR3 has 15 residues. Looked up from germline, CDR1 is SGHVS and CDR2 is FNYEAQ.

The chain combines TRBV10-3 with TRBJ1-2; D ambiguous. Germline-derived CDR1 and CDR2 are ENHRY and SYGVKD. Trimming cost V 8 bases and J 2 bases, with 15 bases left between them. The CDR3 runs to 14 residues. CDR3 amino acids: CAIQDPSINYGYTF. The CDR3 DNA reads as TGTGCCATCCAAGACCCGTCGATCAACTATGGCTACACCTTC.

This clonotype occurred a few times. V and J are TRBV18 and TRBJ1-1; a possible D gene is TRBD1 (6 bases). Trimming removed 6 bases at V and 1 base at J, with 15 bases between. CDR3 size: 15 residues. From germline, CDR1 is KGHSH and CDR2 LQKENI. As DNA, the CDR3 is TGTGCCAGCTCCCGTACGGGGGCCACGAACACTGAAGCTTTCTTT. Translated: CASSRTGATNTEAFF.

This clonotype has at least ten counts. V is TRBV4-1 and J is TRBJ1-6; D is unclear. The CDR3 sequence is 14 residues long. Germline-derived CDR1 and CDR2 are MGHRA and YSYEKL. Trimming left V 0 bases short and J 7 bases short, with 7 bases between. The CDR3 bases are TGCGCCAGCAGCCAAGATCTGGTGAATTCACCCCTCCACTTT. Translated, it gives CASSQDLVNSPLHF.

This clonotype has more than one count but fewer than ten. The J gene is TRBJ2-7, the V gene TRBV4-1, with D unresolved. The V gene lost 0 bases and the J gene lost 3 bases, with 15 bases spanning the gap. Germline values: CDR1 MGHRA, CDR2 YSYEKL. The CDR3 has 16 amino acids. The CDR3 spells CASSQEYGFTFYEQYF. In nucleotides, the CDR3 is TGCGCCAGCAGCCAAGAATACGGGTTTACCTTCTACGAGCAGTACTTC.

The chain is built from TRBV27 and TRBJ1-2; 9 bases are a match to TRBD1. The V gene's germline CDR1 is MNHEY and CDR2 SMNVEV (reference sequence). The CDR3 is made up of 16 amino acids. The J segment lost 1 base and the V segment lost 1 base, leaving 4 bases of the junction unmatched. CDR3 nucleotides: TGTGCCAGCAGTTTATTAGGACAGGGGCTTAACTATGGCTACACCTTC. Amino acids: CASSLLGQGLNYGYTF.

The chain combines TRBV21-1 with TRBJ2-7; TRBD1 reflects the table's D call only, with no check against the DNA. TRBV21-1 is labeled a pseudogene. This CDR3 has 16 residues. The CDR3 sequence: CASSKQRTNLFYEQYF. The CDR3 coding sequence is TGTGCCAGCAGCAAGCAGCGGACAAATTTATTCTACGAGCAGTACTTC.

The chain is built from TRBV20-1 and TRBJ2-3; D may be TRBD2 (6 bases). Germline CDR1 reads DFQATT; CDR2 reads SNEGSKA (reference sequence). Trimming cost V 0 bases and J 2 bases, with 18 bases left between them. The CDR3 is 17 amino acids. CDR3 nucleotides: TGCAGTGCTAGAGACGGGGACTCCCCGGCCCCCACAGATACGCAGTATTTT. Encoded protein: CSARDGDSPAPTDTQYF.

This clonotype was observed a few times. This chain links TRBV7-8 with TRBJ1-2; D possibly corresponds to TRBD1 (6 bases). This CDR3 is built from 18 residues. Germline CDR1 is SGHVS and CDR2 is FQNEAQ. Trimming took off 1 base at V and 7 bases at J, with 25 bases between the two ends. As DNA, the CDR3 is TGTGCCAGCAGCTTAGTAGATCAAGGGGGGACGAATAAGGGTGGCTACACCTTC. This encodes CASSLVDQGGTNKGGYTF.

This clonotype was detected only a few times. J is TRBJ1-4 and V is TRBV6-1, with D possibly matching TRBD1 (6 bases). V lost 5 bases, J lost 5 bases, and 12 bases lay in between. This CDR3 contains 14 residues. Germline CDR1 and CDR2: MNHNS and SASEGT. CDR3 in DNA: TGTGCCAGCAGTCAGTCTCAGGGGAATGAAAAACTGTTTTTT. Amino acid sequence: CASSQSQGNEKLFF.